These 21 T cell receptor beta chains were sequenced from one sample in a study of T cell responses to AZD1222 COVID-19 vaccine. Some clones are missing from TCRdb's copy, which holds only in-frame ones; the method was immunoSEQ multiplex PCR. The table records 90,000 to 150,000 clones, around 90% of them present only once. This material consisted of peripheral blood, taken on day 0 of AZD1222 vaccination. These receptors came from an adult in good health.

The chain couples TRBV6-5 to TRBJ1-6; TRBD1 aligns across 7 bases. CDR1 and CDR2 from the germline V gene are MNHEY and SVGAGI. The CDR3 is made up of 15 amino acids. V was clipped by 4 bases and J by 5 bases; unmatched bases: 5. The CDR3: CASSLGTADNSPLHF. In DNA form, the CDR3 reads TGTGCCAGCAGTTTGGGGACAGCCGATAATTCACCCCTCCACTTT.

V and J are TRBV2 and TRBJ1-2; possible D gene TRBD1, 6 bases. The germline CDR1 and CDR2 sequences are SNHLY and FYNNEI. Trimming removed 6 bases at V and 2 bases at J, with 10 bases between. This CDR3 contains 13 residues. Written as DNA, the CDR3 is TGTGCCAGCAGCCAACAGGGAAACTATGGCTACACCTTC. Protein: CASSQQGNYGYTF.

The rearrangement links TRBV30 to TRBJ2-2; no clear D. Germline CDR1 GTSNPN, CDR2 SVGIG (reference sequence). The CDR3 totals 11 residues. V was cut by 4 bases and J by 7 bases, with 7 bases left in between. CDR3 nucleotides: TGTGCCTGGATGGGTCGCGGGGAGCTGTTTTTT. Protein: CAWMGRGELFF.

This rearrangement joins TRBV12-5 to TRBJ1-1; TRBD1 matches 8 bases. Germline lookup yields CDR1 LGHNT and CDR2 FRNRAP. The CDR3 is made up of 16 amino acids. The V segment lost 3 bases and the J segment 0 bases; nucleotides outside the gene matches: 6. The CDR3 nucleotides read TGTGCTAGTGGTTTATCCCAGGGGGCCTTGAACACTGAAGCTTTCTTT. It translates to CASGLSQGALNTEAFF.

This chain uses TRBV28 with TRBJ2-6; D remains unclear. The V gene lost 3 bases and the J gene lost 0 bases, with 6 bases spanning the gap. The CDR3 loop spans 15 amino acids. Germline assignment: CDR1 MDHEN and CDR2 SYDVKM. Here the CDR3 reads CASSLGSSGANVLTF. CDR3 DNA sequence: TGTGCCAGCAGTTTGGGTAGCTCTGGGGCCAACGTCCTGACTTTC.

This clone was detected only a few times. This chain joins TRBV27 and TRBJ1-6; TRBD1 is a possible D gene (5 bases). Germline CDR1 is MNHEY and CDR2 is SMNVEV (reference sequence). V gave up 3 bases and J gave up 10 bases, with 16 bases separating them. This CDR3 contains 15 residues. The CDR3 sequence is CASSFYGARGSPLHF. The CDR3 DNA follows: TGTGCCAGCAGTTTCTACGGGGCGCGGGGATCACCCCTCCACTTT.

This clone was detected once. The CDR3, as DNA: TGTGCCAGCAGCTTATTCGAAGGTTCAACTGAAGCTTTCTTT. Translation: CASSLFEGSTEAFF. J is TRBJ1-1 and V is TRBV11-2, with D hard to call. Trimming pared 2 bases from V and 5 bases from J, leaving 12 bases between. The CDR3 consists of 14 residues. Per germline, CDR1 SGHAT and CDR2 FQNNGV. The entire variable domain, with the rest obtained from reference TRBV11-2 and TRBJ1-1, is as follows: EAGVAQSPRYKIIEKRQSVAFWCNPISGHATLYWYQQILGQGPKLLIQFQNNGVVDDSQLPKDRFSAERLKGVDSTLKIQPAKLEDSAVYLCASSLFEGSTEAFFGQGTRLTVV.

The chain employs TRBV5-1 and TRBJ2-1, with a possible D match to TRBD2 (5 bases). Trimming pared 0 bases from V and 8 bases from J, leaving 15 bases between. The CDR3 extends over 15 amino acids. Germline loops: CDR1 SGHRS, CDR2 YFSETQ. The CDR3 DNA sequence: TGCGCCAGCAGCTTGGTGGACTCGCCGGGCGATGAGCAGTTCTTC. Translating it yields CASSLVDSPGDEQFF.

The V and J genes are TRBV15 and TRBJ2-5, with D perhaps TRBD1 (6 bases). The CDR3 runs to 15 residues. The V and J ends lost 0 bases and 2 bases respectively, with 10 bases between them. CDR1 is LNHNV and CDR2 is YYDKDF in the germline V gene (reference sequence). The CDR3 spells CATSRETGPQETQYF. CDR3 sequence (DNA): TGTGCCACCAGCAGAGAGACAGGTCCACAAGAGACCCAGTACTTC.

The V and J genes are TRBV3-1 (or the pseudogene TRBV3-2) and TRBJ2-7; D is ambiguous. CDR1 is LGHDT and CDR2 is YNNKEL in the germline V gene (reference sequence). The CDR3 length is 12 residues. Trimming took 1 base from V and 3 from J, leaving 4 bases between them. The CDR3 DNA reads as TGTGCCAGCAGCCAAGTCCGCTACGAGCAGTACTTC. Amino acid sequence: CASSQVRYEQYF.

The chain combines TRBV28 with TRBJ1-4; the match to TRBD1 covers 9 bases. Germline V gene data show CDR1 as MDHEN and CDR2 as SYDVKM. Trimming cost V 5 bases and J 7 bases; bases outside gene matches: 8. The CDR3 has 15 amino acids. For the CDR3, the DNA is TGTGCCAGCAGTAGTCCGGGACAGGGTGGTGAAAAACTGTTTTTT. Protein: CASSSPGQGGEKLFF.

The rearrangement joins TRBV19 to TRBJ2-6; D gene ambiguous. Germline V gene data show CDR1 as LNHDA and CDR2 as SQIVND (reference sequence). V lost 1 base to trimming and J lost 0 bases, with 7 bases between them. The CDR3 extends over 16 amino acids. The CDR3 loop reads CASSIAQVSGANVLTF. The CDR3 bases are TGTGCCAGTAGTATAGCCCAAGTCTCTGGGGCCAACGTCCTGACTTTC.

The chain employs TRBV7-8 and TRBJ2-1; D possibly corresponds to TRBD1 (6 bases). This CDR3 has 13 amino acids. CDR1 is SGHVS and CDR2 is FQNEAQ in the germline V gene. Trimming took off 5 bases at V and 7 bases at J, with 12 bases between the two ends. DNA of the CDR3: TGTGCCAGCAGCACAGGGCAGGGGAATGAGCAGTTCTTC. Protein product: CASSTGQGNEQFF.

The rearrangement uses TRBV27 and TRBJ1-6; 7 positions agree with TRBD1. CDR3 length equals 15 residues. Germline CDR1 MNHEY, CDR2 SMNVEV (reference sequence). V was pared by 5 bases and J by 5 bases, with 6 bases of the junction left unmatched. The CDR3 DNA sequence: TGTGCCAGCAGTCCCTGGGGACAGAATAATTCACCCCTCCACTTT. Its translation is CASSPWGQNNSPLHF.

This clone has a single count. The CDR3 spells CASSQDRNRGAFF. The DNA of the CDR3 is TGTGCCAGCAGCCAAGATCGGAACAGGGGGGCTTTCTTT. The rearrangement links TRBV4-2 to TRBJ1-1; TRBD1 aligns across 8 bases. Germline values: CDR1 LGHNA, CDR2 YNFKEQ. The CDR3 runs 13 residues. Trimming cost V 0 bases and J 11 bases; bases outside gene matches: 5.

This rearrangement joins TRBV3-1 (or the pseudogene TRBV3-2) to TRBJ2-1; 7 bases match TRBD2. The CDR3 runs to 15 residues. Trimming removed 0 bases from V and 4 bases from J; junction bases left unmatched: 3. CDR1 and CDR2 from the germline V gene are LGHDT and YNNKEL (reference sequence). CDR3 sequence reads: CASSQELRGYNEQFF. In DNA form, the CDR3 reads TGTGCCAGCAGCCAAGAATTGCGGGGGTACAATGAGCAGTTCTTC.

The chain carries TRBV19 and TRBJ1-1, with D possibly TRBD1 on 6 matching bases. Germline CDR1 LNHDA, CDR2 SQIVND (reference sequence). This CDR3 is built from 14 residues. The V end was cut by 9 bases, the J end by 3 bases, with 17 bases between. In DNA, the CDR3 is TGTGCCAGCGGACAGACGCTATCCTACACTGAAGCTTTCTTT. This encodes CASGQTLSYTEAFF.

This rearrangement joins TRBV19 to TRBJ1-5; TRBD1 matches 12 bases. The CDR3 spans 15 residues. Unmatched junction bases numbered 5, after V lost 4 bases and J lost 7 bases. In germline, CDR1 is LNHDA, CDR2 SQIVND (reference sequence). CDR3 amino acids: CASSSGTGGAQPQHF. In DNA form, the CDR3 reads TGTGCCAGTAGTAGTGGGACAGGGGGCGCGCAGCCCCAGCATTTT.

The genes are TRBV27 and TRBJ1-2; no firm D call. Per germline, CDR1 MNHEY and CDR2 SMNVEV (reference sequence). This CDR3 has 15 residues. Deletions cut 4 bases from V and 3 bases from J, with 15 bases between. The CDR3 nucleotides read TGTGCCAGCAGTTCCGAGAGAGGGATAGACTATGGCTACACCTTC. This codes for CASSSERGIDYGYTF.

The rearrangement uses TRBV13 and TRBJ2-1; maybe TRBD2 (6 bases). Germline V gene lookup returns CDR1 PRHDT and CDR2 FYEKMQ (reference sequence). This CDR3 has 15 amino acids. Trimming left V 5 bases short and J 5 bases short, with 16 bases between. CDR3 protein: CASSRLAWVNNEQFF. The CDR3 DNA reads as TGTGCCAGCAGCCGTCTAGCGTGGGTAAACAATGAGCAGTTCTTC.

V gene TRBV27 combines with J gene TRBJ1-2; perhaps TRBD1 as D (6 bases). CDR3 length equals 14 residues. Deletions cut 4 bases from V and 3 bases from J, with 12 bases between. Germline CDR1 and CDR2: MNHEY and SMNVEV (reference sequence). Written as DNA, the CDR3 is TGTGCCAGCAGTTCGGGGGGGGGCGACTATGGCTACACCTTC. Translation gives CASSSGGGDYGYTF.